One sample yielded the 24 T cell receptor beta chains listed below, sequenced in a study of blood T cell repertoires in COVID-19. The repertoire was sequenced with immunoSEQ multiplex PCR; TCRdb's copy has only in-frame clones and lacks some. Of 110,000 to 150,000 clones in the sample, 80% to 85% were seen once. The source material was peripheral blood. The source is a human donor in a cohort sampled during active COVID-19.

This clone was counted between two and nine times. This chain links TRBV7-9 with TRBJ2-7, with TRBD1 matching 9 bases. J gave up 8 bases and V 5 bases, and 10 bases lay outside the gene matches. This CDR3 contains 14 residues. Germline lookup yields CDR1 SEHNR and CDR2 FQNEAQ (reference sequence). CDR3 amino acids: CASSDPGQGAKQYF. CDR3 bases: TGTGCCAGCAGCGACCCGGGACAGGGTGCGAAGCAGTACTTC.

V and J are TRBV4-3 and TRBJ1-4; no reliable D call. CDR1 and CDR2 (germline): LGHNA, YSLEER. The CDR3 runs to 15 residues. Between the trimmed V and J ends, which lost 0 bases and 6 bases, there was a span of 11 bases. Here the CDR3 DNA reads TGCGCCAGCAGCCAAGATTCGGGTGGCGATGAAAAACTGTTTTTT. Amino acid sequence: CASSQDSGGDEKLFF.

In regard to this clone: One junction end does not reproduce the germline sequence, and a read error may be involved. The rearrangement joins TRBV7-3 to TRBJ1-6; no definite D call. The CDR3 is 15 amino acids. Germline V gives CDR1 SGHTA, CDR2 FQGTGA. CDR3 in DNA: TGTGCCAGCAGCCTAACCGGGAACTATAATTCACCCCTCCACTTT. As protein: CASSLTGNYNSPLHF.

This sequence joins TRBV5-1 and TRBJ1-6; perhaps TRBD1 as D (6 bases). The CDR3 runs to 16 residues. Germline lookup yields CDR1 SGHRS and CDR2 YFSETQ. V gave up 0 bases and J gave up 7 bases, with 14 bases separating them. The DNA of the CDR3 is TGCGCCAGCAGCTTGGAACAGGGTGGTTCGAATTCACCCCTCCACTTT. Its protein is CASSLEQGGSNSPLHF.

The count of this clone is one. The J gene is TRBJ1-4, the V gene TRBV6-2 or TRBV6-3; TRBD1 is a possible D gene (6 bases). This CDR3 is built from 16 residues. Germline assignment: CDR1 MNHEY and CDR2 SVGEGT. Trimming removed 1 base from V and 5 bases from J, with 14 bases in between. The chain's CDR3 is CASSYYRTEENEKLFF. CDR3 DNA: TGTGCCAGCAGTTACTACCGGACAGAGGAAAATGAAAAACTGTTTTTT.

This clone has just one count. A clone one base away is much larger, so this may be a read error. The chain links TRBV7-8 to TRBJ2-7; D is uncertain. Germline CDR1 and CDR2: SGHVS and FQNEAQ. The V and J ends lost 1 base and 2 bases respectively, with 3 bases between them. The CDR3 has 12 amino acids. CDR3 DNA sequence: TGTGCCAGCAGCTTAGGCGCCTACGAGCAGTACTTC. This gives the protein CASSLGAYEQYF.

In DNA form, the CDR3 reads TGCGCCAGCAGCCAACAGCCTAGCGGGAGGGTTTACGAGCAGTACTTC. This encodes CASSQQPSGRVYEQYF. J is TRBJ2-7 and V is TRBV5-1; TRBD2 matches 12 bases. The CDR3 covers 16 residues. V trimming: 4 bases; J trimming: 4 bases; junction bases outside the gene matches: 9. Per the germline V gene, CDR1 is SGHRS and CDR2 is YFSETQ. Full variable domain (missing parts from reference TRBV5-1 and TRBJ2-7): KAGVTQTPRYLIKTRGQQVTLSCSPISGHRSVSWYQQTPGQGLQFLFEYFSETQRNKGNFPGRFSGRQFSNSRSEMNVSTLELGDSALYLCASSQQPSGRVYEQYFGPGTRLTVT.

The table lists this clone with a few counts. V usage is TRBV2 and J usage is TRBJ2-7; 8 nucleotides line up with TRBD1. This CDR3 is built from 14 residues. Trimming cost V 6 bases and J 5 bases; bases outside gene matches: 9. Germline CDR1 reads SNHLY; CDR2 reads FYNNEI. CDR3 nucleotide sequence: TGTGCCAGCAGGATGACAGGGGAAATTGACGAGCAGTACTTC. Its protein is CASRMTGEIDEQYF. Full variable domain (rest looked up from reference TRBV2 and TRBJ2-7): EPEVTQTPSHQVTQMGQEVILRCVPISNHLYFYWYRQILGQKVEFLVSFYNNEISEKSEIFDDQFSVERPDGSNFTLKIRSTKLEDSAMYFCASRMTGEIDEQYFGPGTRLTVT.

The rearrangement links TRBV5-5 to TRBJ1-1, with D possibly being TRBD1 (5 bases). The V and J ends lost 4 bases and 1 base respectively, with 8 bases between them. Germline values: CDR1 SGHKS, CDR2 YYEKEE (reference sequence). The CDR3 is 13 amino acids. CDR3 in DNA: TGTGCCAGCAGCCCAACAGGGAACACTGAAGCTTTCTTT. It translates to CASSPTGNTEAFF. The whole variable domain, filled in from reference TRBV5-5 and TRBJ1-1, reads DAGVTQSPTHLIKTRGQQVTLRCSPISGHKSVSWYQQVLGQGPQFIFQYYEKEERGRGNFPDRFSARQFPNYSSELNVNALLLGDSALYLCASSPTGNTEAFFGQGTRLTVV.

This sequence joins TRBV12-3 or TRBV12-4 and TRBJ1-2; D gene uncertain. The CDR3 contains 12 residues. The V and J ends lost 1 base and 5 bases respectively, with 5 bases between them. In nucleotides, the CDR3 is TGTGCCAGCAGTTTAGTGCGGTATGGCTACACCTTC. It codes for CASSLVRYGYTF.

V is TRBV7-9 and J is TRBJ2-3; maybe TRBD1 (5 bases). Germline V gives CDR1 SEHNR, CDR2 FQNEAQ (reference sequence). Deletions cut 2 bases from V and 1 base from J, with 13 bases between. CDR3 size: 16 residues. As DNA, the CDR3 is TGTGCCAGCAGCTTATCTGTCGACAGAGGCACAGATACGCAGTATTTT. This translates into CASSLSVDRGTDTQYF.

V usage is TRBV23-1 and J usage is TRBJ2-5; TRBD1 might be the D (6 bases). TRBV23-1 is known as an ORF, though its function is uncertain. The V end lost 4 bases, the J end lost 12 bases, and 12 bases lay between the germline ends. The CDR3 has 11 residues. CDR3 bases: TGCGCCAGCAGTCCTAGGACAGACAAGTACTTC. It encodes CASSPRTDKYF.

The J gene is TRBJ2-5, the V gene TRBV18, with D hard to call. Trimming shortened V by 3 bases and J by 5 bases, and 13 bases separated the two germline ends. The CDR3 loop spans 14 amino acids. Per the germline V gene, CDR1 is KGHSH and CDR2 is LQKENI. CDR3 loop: CASSPGIGLETQYF. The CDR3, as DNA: TGTGCCAGCTCACCGGGTATCGGGTTGGAGACCCAGTACTTC.

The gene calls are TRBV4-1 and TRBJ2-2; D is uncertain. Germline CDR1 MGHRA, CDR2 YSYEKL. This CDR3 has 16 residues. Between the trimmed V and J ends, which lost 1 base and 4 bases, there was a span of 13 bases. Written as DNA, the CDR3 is TGCGCCAGCAGCCAAGGCAAATCTCCTATCACCGGGGAGCTGTTTTTT. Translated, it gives CASSQGKSPITGELFF.

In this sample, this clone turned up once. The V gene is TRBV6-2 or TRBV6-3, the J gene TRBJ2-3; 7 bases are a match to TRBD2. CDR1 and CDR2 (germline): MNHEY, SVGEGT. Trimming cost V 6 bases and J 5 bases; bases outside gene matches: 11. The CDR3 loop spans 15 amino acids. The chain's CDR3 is CASSPGGGWGDTQYF. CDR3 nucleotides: TGTGCCAGCAGCCCCGGCGGGGGATGGGGAGATACGCAGTATTTT.

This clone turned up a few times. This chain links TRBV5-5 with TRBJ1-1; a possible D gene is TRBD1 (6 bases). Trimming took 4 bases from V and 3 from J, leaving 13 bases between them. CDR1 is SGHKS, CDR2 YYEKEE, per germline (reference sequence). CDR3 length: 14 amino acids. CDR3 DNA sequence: TGTGCCAGCAGCCGGACAGTCCTGGACACTGAAGCTTTCTTT. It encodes CASSRTVLDTEAFF.

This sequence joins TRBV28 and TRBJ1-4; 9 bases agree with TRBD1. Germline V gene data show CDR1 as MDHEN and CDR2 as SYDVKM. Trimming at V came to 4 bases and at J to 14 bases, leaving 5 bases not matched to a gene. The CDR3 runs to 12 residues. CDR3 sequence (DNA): TGTGCCAGCAGTTCCTCAGACAGGGGGCTGTTTTTT. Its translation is CASSSSDRGLFF.

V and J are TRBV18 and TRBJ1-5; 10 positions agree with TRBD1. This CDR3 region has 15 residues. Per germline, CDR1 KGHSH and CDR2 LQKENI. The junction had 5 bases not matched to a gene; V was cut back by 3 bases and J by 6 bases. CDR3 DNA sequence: TGTGCCAGCTCACCGACAGGGGGCGTTGGTCAGCCCCAGCATTTT. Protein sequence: CASSPTGGVGQPQHF.

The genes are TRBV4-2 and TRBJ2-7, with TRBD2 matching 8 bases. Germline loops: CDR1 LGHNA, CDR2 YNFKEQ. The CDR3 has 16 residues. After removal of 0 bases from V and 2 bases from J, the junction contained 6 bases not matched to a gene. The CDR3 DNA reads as TGTGCCAGCAGCCAAGATGTCGTAGCGGGACCCTACGAGCAGTACTTC. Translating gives CASSQDVVAGPYEQYF.

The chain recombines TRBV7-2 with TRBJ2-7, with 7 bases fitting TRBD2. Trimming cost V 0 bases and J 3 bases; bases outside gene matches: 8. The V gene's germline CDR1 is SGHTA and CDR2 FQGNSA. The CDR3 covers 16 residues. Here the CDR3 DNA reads TGTGCCAGCAGCTTAGCATCGGGAGGAATAAGCTACGAGCAGTACTTC. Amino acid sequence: CASSLASGGISYEQYF.

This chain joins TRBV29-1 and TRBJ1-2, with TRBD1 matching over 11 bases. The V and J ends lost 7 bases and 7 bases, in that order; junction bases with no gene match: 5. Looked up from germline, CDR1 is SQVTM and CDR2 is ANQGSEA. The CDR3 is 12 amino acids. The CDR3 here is CSDGQGALGYTF. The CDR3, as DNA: TGCAGCGATGGACAGGGGGCCCTTGGCTACACCTTC.

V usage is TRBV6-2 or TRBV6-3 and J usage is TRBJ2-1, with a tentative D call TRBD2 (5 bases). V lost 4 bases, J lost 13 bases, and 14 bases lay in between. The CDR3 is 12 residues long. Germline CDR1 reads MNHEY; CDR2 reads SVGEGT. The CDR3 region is CASSWENYSQFF. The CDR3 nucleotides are TGTGCCAGCAGTTGGGAGAACTACTCCCAGTTCTTC.

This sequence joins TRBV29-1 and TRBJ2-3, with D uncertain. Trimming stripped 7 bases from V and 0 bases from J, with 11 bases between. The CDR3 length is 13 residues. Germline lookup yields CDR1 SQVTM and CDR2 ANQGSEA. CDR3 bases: TGCAGCGCCGAGTTGACTAGCACAGATACGCAGTATTTT. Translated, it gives CSAELTSTDTQYF.

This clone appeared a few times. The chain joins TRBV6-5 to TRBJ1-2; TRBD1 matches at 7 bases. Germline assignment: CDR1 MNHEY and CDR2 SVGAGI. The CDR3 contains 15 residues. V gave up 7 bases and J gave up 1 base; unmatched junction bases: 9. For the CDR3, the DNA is TGTGCCAGCAACACCGGGGCAGGGGGTAACTATGGCTACACCTTC. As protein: CASNTGAGGNYGYTF.